This TCR beta chain appears in the sequencing data of a study of graft-versus-host responses after intestinal transplantation. Overall study: Recipients obtained multivisceral, liver-intestinal, or isolated intestinal transplants. Every one of the recipients received anti-thymocyte globulin induction and afterwards took tacrolimus and steroids for around three years. The study's findings and limits: Elevated graft-versus-host to host-versus-graft clonal ratios in allografts were recorded for patients with graft-donor T cell macrochimerism. Marrow from the recipient contained GvH clones, some of which had appeared first in ileum or blood.

Germline values: CDR1 ENHRY, CDR2 SYGVKD. V was pared by 4 bases and J by 0 bases, with 6 bases of the junction left unmatched. This CDR3 is 15 amino acids long. TCRdb keeps only in-frame clones here, not all; method: immunoSEQ multiplex PCR. Of about 93,000 clones listed, around 93% were seen once; the top ten hold about 0.5%. For this clone: The antigen remains unidentified.

The receptor was isolated from a human donor who received an intestinal transplant. This specimen was unstimulated CD8+ T cells sorted from spleen or lymph node cells, taken before intestinal transplant. The chain combines TRBV10-3 with TRBJ2-7; 7 nucleotides line up with TRBD1. CDR3 DNA sequence: TGTGCCATCAGTGCCGGGACAGACAGCTCCTACGAGCAGTACTTC. Its protein product is CAISAGTDSSYEQYF.